This T cell receptor beta chain was profiled in a study of identical twins (dated by TCRdb to the mid-2010s). About the full investigation: TCR alpha and beta repertoires from monozygotic twins, unrelated adults of various ages and cord blood were deep-sequenced to test whether fetal clonotypes persist. Replicate twin experiments were performed at different times using different library preparation protocols to rule out contamination.

The paper as a whole reports these results and caveats: Fewer insertions were carried by abundant cord blood beta clonotypes; a weaker similar trend was observed in young adult naive repertoires, while no such trend was observed in memory repertoires. Because the same donors could not be followed over many years, the conclusions relied on cross-sectional statistical analysis. In beta out-of-frame sequences, excess twin sharing was weaker, because having fewer shared sequences lowered the signal-to-noise ratio. Out-of-frame TCR alpha sequences shared between twins showed an excess of low generation-probability sequences compared with coincidental sharing between unrelated individuals. Invariant T cells such as MAIT and iNKT could partly confound zero-insertion analyses, though diverse VJ usage argued against this for most clonotypes. Out-of-frame TCR alpha sharing in monozygotic twins was systematically underestimated by recombination models, whereas sharing between unrelated individuals was in agreement with the recombination models.

As to this clonotype: Its target antigen remains unknown. No much larger clone is present one base from it, and per-base qualities are unavailable.

Only healthy Caucasian donors were included. Three unrelated non-twin adults were additionally sequenced: a male aged 18 to 30, a male aged 50 to 60 and a female aged 50 to 60. Using Miltenyi CD45RO+ enrichment and human naive T-cell isolation kits, memory (CD45RO+) and naive T cells were isolated from PBMC. Trimming at the junction amounts to 3 bases on V and 6 bases on J, and the germline ends lie 14 bases apart. The CDR3 runs 14 residues from the cysteine to the phenylalanine. Just CDR3 DNA is preserved here, 42 bases in frame from base 1. The germline V gene encodes CDR1 SGHRS and CDR2 YFSETQ. Libraries were built with 5' RACE. The data were produced on an Illumina HiSeq 2000. Template switching introduced a universal primer binding site; the final cDNA contained a unique molecular identifier, enabling accurate counting of TCR cDNA molecules. First-strand cDNA for TCR alpha and beta chains was synthesized from specific primers in the conserved constant-segment region. Each cDNA library was double barcoded, with a SMART-Mk sample barcode plus Illumina barcodes, to control for contamination. TruSeq adapter sequences, together with Illumina sample barcodes, were added in two successive PCR steps. The TCR alpha and beta cDNA libraries were sequenced on the Illumina HiSeq platform using custom primers. The authors' analysis ran thus. MiGEC processed the raw reads to extract unique molecular identifiers, while MiXCR was used to determine the CDR3 positions. Recombination models were inferred per individual with the repgenHMM and IGoR tools using an EM algorithm. Shared clonotypes were analyzed with the tcR package in R, and sharing was normalized by the product of cloneset sizes. To study raw recombination without the effects of thymic and clonal selection, out-of-frame nonproductive sequences were analyzed. Through fastp at Q25 and MiXCR, TCRdb rebuilt clones from the public reads, retaining in-frame beta chains. Rows are combined by CDR3 protein, so each entry shows the most common genes and DNA. Here the V and J calls rest on TCRdb's processing, not on the authors' analysis. The sample table lists 420,000 or so distinct CDR3 sequences, roughly 18% of them with a count of one. The top ten constitute 10% to 15% of the sample.

Sequencing was performed on naive T cells sorted from blood. The cell subset or site label, as the study defines it: cells isolated with a human naive T-cell isolation kit. This sequence uses TRBV5-1 and TRBJ2-3; the D gene is perhaps TRBD2, from 6 matching bases. This TCR was sampled from a man aged 45-60 years in good health. The sequenced DNA: TGCGCCAGCAGCTCAGGCGGGGTTTTGGATACGCAGTATTTT. Its protein is CASSSGGVLDTQYF.